The 5 T cell receptor beta chains in this list originate from one sample, sequenced in a study of T cell changes during pregnancy in multiple sclerosis. Only in-frame clones appear in the TCRdb table, and some are missing; sequencing was by immunoSEQ multiplex PCR. There are around 34,000 clones in the sample; less than 95% occur only once, and around 12% lies in the top ten. Sequencing used CD8+ T cells from peripheral blood mononuclear cells, obtained in the first trimester of pregnancy. Receptors originate from a female donor with multiple sclerosis, enrolled in a pregnancy study.

V usage is TRBV5-5 and J usage is TRBJ1-5; TRBD1 matches at 11 bases. Germline CDR1 is SGHKS and CDR2 is YYEKEE (reference sequence). This CDR3 is 14 amino acids long. V lost 2 bases, J lost 6 bases, and 1 base stayed unmatched. The CDR3 sequence is CASSLGTGGQPQHF. For the CDR3, the DNA is TGTGCCAGCAGCTTAGGGACAGGGGGTCAGCCCCAGCATTTT.

This chain joins TRBV27 and TRBJ1-2; maybe TRBD1 (5 bases). Germline CDR1 reads MNHEY; CDR2 reads SMNVEV (reference sequence). This CDR3 contains 13 residues. The V end was cut by 5 bases, the J end by 5 bases, with 12 bases between. CDR3 nucleotides: TGTGCCAGCAGTCCGCGGGGCGGATATGGCTACACCTTC. This gives the protein CASSPRGGYGYTF.

The J gene is TRBJ1-1, the V gene TRBV28, with TRBD1 identical over 8 bases. CDR3 length: 17 residues. V lost 3 bases and J lost 0; bases outside the gene matches: 9. Germline values: CDR1 MDHEN, CDR2 SYDVKM. The CDR3 sequence is CASSFPGTGELNTEAFF. The CDR3, as DNA: TGTGCCAGCAGTTTCCCCGGGACAGGAGAACTGAACACTGAAGCTTTCTTT.

This clone was seen just once. The chain is built from TRBV6-1 and TRBJ1-5; D is unresolved. In germline, CDR1 is MNHNS, CDR2 SASEGT. The CDR3 is 15 residues long. V was clipped by 1 base and J by 0 bases, with 7 bases between them. CDR3 region: CASSEVLFSNQPQHF. CDR3 bases: TGTGCCAGCAGTGAAGTCCTGTTTAGCAATCAGCCCCAGCATTTT.

The chain couples TRBV2 to TRBJ2-7, with D unclear. The V end was cut by 0 bases, the J end by 1 base, with 16 bases between. Germline loops: CDR1 SNHLY, CDR2 FYNNEI. The CDR3 has 17 amino acids. The CDR3 nucleotides read TGTGCCAGCAGTGAAGCGCAATGGCAAAGCGATTCCTACGAGCAGTACTTC. Residues: CASSEAQWQSDSYEQYF.